This T cell receptor (beta chain) was found in a study of brain metastases from non-small cell lung cancer. Trimming pared 5 bases from V and 8 bases from J, leaving 12 bases between. This CDR3 has 12 amino acids. CDR1 and CDR2 from the germline V gene are MNHEY and SMNVEV (reference sequence). The protocol was immunoSEQ multiplex PCR, while the TCRdb copy is restricted to in-frame clones and leaves out a portion. In the table there are approximately 2,700 clones, more than 65% of which are singletons. Specimen: primary lung tumor tissue. The chain combines TRBV27 with TRBJ1-2, with unresolved D. The receptor was derived from a donor at least 40 years old with non-small cell lung cancer. In DNA form, the CDR3 reads TGTGCCAGCAGTGACGTTGGGCGAGGCTACACCTTC. Amino acids: CASSDVGRGYTF.